This T cell receptor beta chain was identified during a study of cytomegalovirus exposure and HLA in healthy donors. Broader study findings: A classifier reportedly called cytomegalovirus status with high sensitivity and specificity. Links to common viral pathogens appeared, in a later analysis, for several of the most significant clusters.

The PCR made use of 60 Vbeta and 13 Jbeta primers. TCRdb's table, derived via immunoSEQ multiplex PCR, lists solely in-frame clones and lacks some. The data show about 110,000 clones, 73% seen once. Turning to this clone: What it binds is unknown.

This CDR3 contains 16 residues. The origin of this receptor is a man aged 35 to 55 in good health and CMV-seronegative. The chain carries TRBV21-1 and TRBJ2-6; the table calls TRBD2, which could not be checked here. TRBV21-1 is assigned pseudogene status. The sequencing input was PBMCs. Here the CDR3 DNA reads TGTGCCAGCAGCAAAGTATTGCGCTCTGGGGCCAACGTCCTGACTTTC. Protein sequence: CASSKVLRSGANVLTF.